These T cell receptor beta chains were read from a single sample in a study of T cell responses to AZD1222 COVID-19 vaccine. Sequencing was performed with immunoSEQ multiplex PCR; in TCRdb, only in-frame clones are kept and a portion is missing. The sample lists just under 150,000 clones, around nine tenths occurring once. The sample was peripheral blood, taken 28 days after the second AZD1222 dose. These TCRs come from an adult who received the AZD1222 COVID-19 vaccine. CDR3s include the opening cysteine and the closing phenylalanine or tryptophan. A D gene is named only where the DNA matches it firmly. Some rows have no size entry. The others give once, few or many, or a class for an expanded clone.

size: .; J: TRBJ1-2; V: TRBV2; D: TRBD1; DNA: TGTGCCAGCAGTGTGGGGCAGGGGGCGAACTATGGCTACACCTTC; CDR3: CASSVGQGANYGYTF
size: .; J: TRBJ2-3; V: TRBV5-1; D: TRBD2; DNA: TGCGCCAGCTCTATACTAGCGGAAACAGATACGCAGTATTTT; CDR3: CASSILAETDTQYF
size: .; J: TRBJ1-1; V: TRBV30; D: .; DNA: TGTGCCTGGAGTGTAGGTTCTGAAGCTTTCTTT; CDR3: CAWSVGSEAFF
size: .; J: TRBJ2-4; V: TRBV6-2/TRBV6-3; D: .; DNA: TGTGCCAGCAGTCACCTTAGGAGAGTGGCCAAAAACATTCAGTACTTC; CDR3: CASSHLRRVAKNIQYF
size: .; J: TRBJ1-5; V: TRBV18; D: TRBD1; DNA: TGTGCCAGCGCCGAGGGACAGGGCGGCAATCAGCCCCAGCATTTT; CDR3: CASAEGQGGNQPQHF
size: .; J: TRBJ2-1; V: TRBV11-1; D: TRBD1; DNA: TGTGCCAGCAGCTCGGGACAGAACAATGAGCAGTTCTTC; CDR3: CASSSGQNNEQFF
size: .; J: TRBJ2-1; V: TRBV28; D: TRBD2; DNA: TGTGCCAGCAGTCGGGGGACTAGCGGGTACTACAATGAGCAGTTCTTC; CDR3: CASSRGTSGYYNEQFF
size: once; J: TRBJ1-1; V: TRBV6-5; D: .; DNA: TGTGCCAGCAGTTACTCGAGTCGGGGTGACACTGAAGCTTTCTTT; CDR3: CASSYSSRGDTEAFF
size: .; J: TRBJ2-7; V: TRBV20-1; D: .; DNA: TGCAGTGCCAGGAACGGCGAGCAGTACTTC; CDR3: CSARNGEQYF
size: .; J: TRBJ2-5; V: TRBV30; D: .; DNA: TGTGCCTGGAGTCCCCACGGACCCCCGAAAGGTCACTTC; CDR3: CAWSPHGPPKGHF
size: .; J: TRBJ2-3; V: TRBV7-3; D: .; DNA: TGTGCCAGCAGCTTAAGGCCGGCAGATACGCAGTATTTT; CDR3: CASSLRPADTQYF
size: .; J: TRBJ2-6; V: TRBV19; D: .; DNA: TGTGCCAGTAGATATGGGGCCAACGTCCTGACTTTC; CDR3: CASRYGANVLTF
size: few; J: TRBJ1-6; V: TRBV30; D: .; DNA: TGTGCCTGGAACGGGGTTCCTAATTCACCCCTCCACTTT; CDR3: CAWNGVPNSPLHF
size: .; J: TRBJ2-1; V: TRBV2; D: .; DNA: TGTGCCAGCAGTGAACAGGAAAACAATGAGCAGTTCTTC; CDR3: CASSEQENNEQFF
size: once; J: TRBJ2-5; V: TRBV18; D: .; DNA: TGTGCCAGCTCACCACCGGCGGGAGAGACCCAGTACTTC; CDR3: CASSPPAGETQYF
size: .; J: TRBJ1-2; V: TRBV6-5; D: .; DNA: TGTGCCAGCAGTTACTCGGGCAGCAACGATGGCTACACCTTC; CDR3: CASSYSGSNDGYTF
size: .; J: TRBJ2-7; V: TRBV7-2; D: .; DNA: TGTGCCAGCAGCGGCGCTGGCTTTGACGAGCAGTACTTC; CDR3: CASSGAGFDEQYF
size: .; J: TRBJ2-2; V: TRBV10-3; D: TRBD2; DNA: TGTACCATCGCGACCGGGACTAGCGGGATTGAGGAGCTGTTTTTT; CDR3: CTIATGTSGIEELFF
size: .; J: TRBJ2-1; V: TRBV19; D: .; DNA: TGTGCCAGTAGTCAACTAGCACAGAGCTCCTACAATGAGCAGTTCTTC; CDR3: CASSQLAQSSYNEQFF
size: .; J: TRBJ1-5; V: TRBV4-1; D: TRBD1; DNA: TGCGCCAGCAGCCAATGGACAGGGGTTGGTCAGCCCCAGCATTTT; CDR3: CASSQWTGVGQPQHF
size: .; J: TRBJ2-7; V: TRBV4-3; D: TRBD2; DNA: TGCGCCAGCAGCGCAGAGCTAGCGGGAGGTTTTTCGCAGTACTTC; CDR3: CASSAELAGGFSQYF
size: .; J: TRBJ2-5; V: TRBV1; D: .; DNA: TGCACCAGCAGCCATCCTAAGGGGGCTAGCGGGAGGGGAACAGAGACCCAGTACTTC; CDR3: CTSSHPKGASGRGTETQYF
size: .; J: TRBJ2-1; V: TRBV6-4; D: TRBD2; DNA: TGTGCCAGCAGCCACCTGGGGACTAGCGGGAAGAATGAGCAGTTCTTC; CDR3: CASSHLGTSGKNEQFF
size: .; J: TRBJ1-5; V: TRBV7-2; D: TRBD1; DNA: TGTGCCAGCAGCTTAGAACAGGGGGCTCAGCCCCAGCATTTT; CDR3: CASSLEQGAQPQHF